These 19 T cell receptor beta chains originate from one sample sequenced in a study of immune evolution from preneoplasia to lung adenocarcinoma. Profiling relied on immunoSEQ multiplex PCR, and the TCRdb table lists in-frame clones only, not all of them. This table holds around 7,400 clones, around 79% found once. The source material was FFPE minimally invasive lung adenocarcinoma tissue. The receptors originated from a person aged 65 to 85 with lung adenocarcinoma.

The genes are TRBV30 and TRBJ2-5; D gene ambiguous. The CDR3 length is 11 residues. V lost 4 bases and J 2 bases, leaving 5 bases between the germline ends. The germline V gene has CDR1 GTSNPN and CDR2 SVGIG (reference sequence). DNA of the CDR3: TGTGCCTGGACAGAGCAAGAGACCCAGTACTTC. Translating gives CAWTEQETQYF.

The chain uses TRBV14 and TRBJ1-4, with TRBD1 identical over 7 bases. CDR3 length: 11 residues. Germline V gives CDR1 SGHDN, CDR2 FVKESK. V was clipped by 3 bases and J by 12 bases; unmatched bases: 1. CDR3 sequence: CASSHDRELFF. Here the CDR3 DNA reads TGTGCCAGCAGCCATGACAGGGAACTGTTTTTT.

CDR3 coding DNA: TGTGCCAGCGGGGAATCTAGCGGGGGACCCTACGAGCAGTACTTC. This sequence encodes CASGESSGGPYEQYF. The J gene is TRBJ2-7, the V gene TRBV28; 10 bases are shared with TRBD2. CDR3 size: 15 residues. Germline loops: CDR1 MDHEN, CDR2 SYDVKM. V was clipped by 8 bases and J by 2 bases; unmatched bases: 9.

The CDR3 spells CASSPTGGSHNEQFF. The CDR3 bases are TGCGCCAGCAGCCCGACAGGGGGAAGCCACAATGAGCAGTTCTTC. The chain uses TRBV5-1 and TRBJ2-1; TRBD1 matches 9 bases. CDR1 is SGHRS and CDR2 is YFSETQ in the germline V gene. Trimming at V came to 4 bases and at J to 5 bases, leaving 7 bases not matched to a gene. CDR3 length: 15 amino acids.

V is TRBV7-8 and J is TRBJ1-4; TRBD1 is a possible D gene (5 bases). CDR1 and CDR2 from the germline V gene are SGHVS and FQNEAQ. The ends were cut back, 5 bases at V and 5 bases at J, with 12 bases in the middle. This CDR3 spans 14 amino acids. CDR3 in DNA: TGTGCCAGCAGCCGAGAGGGGTTGAATGAAAAACTGTTTTTT. This gives the protein CASSREGLNEKLFF.

This chain links TRBV30 with TRBJ1-4, with D unresolved. V was shortened by 4 bases and J by 0 bases, with 6 bases between the two germline ends. There are 13 residues in the CDR3. Germline-derived CDR1 and CDR2 are GTSNPN and SVGIG (reference sequence). CDR3 region: CAWTGATNEKLFF. The DNA for the CDR3 is TGTGCCTGGACCGGGGCAACTAATGAAAAACTGTTTTTT.

Only one count was recorded for this clone. The CDR3 protein is CASSLAVTGTDTQYF. Here the CDR3 DNA reads TGTGCCAGCAGCTTAGCGGTTACTGGGACAGATACGCAGTATTTT. The chain carries TRBV7-2 and TRBJ2-3, with D unresolved. Germline V gene sequence: CDR1 SGHTA, CDR2 FQGNSA. There are 15 residues in the CDR3. V was pared by 0 bases and J by 3 bases, with 10 bases between.

Written as DNA, the CDR3 is TGCGCCAGCACCGGACTAGCGGGAGGAGAGCAGTTCTTC. Protein product: CASTGLAGGEQFF. The V gene is TRBV5-1, the J gene TRBJ2-1, with 14 bases fitting TRBD2. The germline CDR1 and CDR2 sequences are SGHRS and YFSETQ. CDR3 length: 13 residues. V shed 6 bases and J 10 bases; nucleotides not matched to a gene: 3.

V and J are TRBV4-3 and TRBJ2-1, with D perhaps matching TRBD1 (6 bases). Germline lookup yields CDR1 LGHNA and CDR2 YSLEER. V was clipped by 0 bases and J by 7 bases, with 19 bases between them. This CDR3 contains 17 residues. Written as DNA, the CDR3 is TGCGCCAGCAGCCAAGAAGGAACAGGGTGGACGGTGAATGAGCAGTTCTTC. Protein: CASSQEGTGWTVNEQFF.

Points on this clone: The junction does not match germline at one end; this may be a read error. The chain is built from TRBV19 and TRBJ1-4, with D unclear. The CDR3 spans 16 residues. CDR1 LNHDA and CDR2 SQIVND come from the germline V gene (reference sequence). The CDR3 here is CASSPVGAATNKKLFF. The DNA for the CDR3 is TGTGCCAGTAGTCCGGTCGGCGCGGCAACTAATAAAAAACTGTTTTTT.

This sequence joins TRBV5-1 and TRBJ2-3; 9 bases are a match to TRBD2. The CDR3 extends over 17 amino acids. Trimming cost V 4 bases and J 5 bases; bases outside gene matches: 14. CDR1 SGHRS and CDR2 YFSETQ come from the germline V gene. The CDR3 loop is CASSPAVAGGPGDTQYF. Written as DNA, the CDR3 is TGCGCCAGCAGCCCCGCCGTGGCGGGAGGGCCGGGAGATACGCAGTATTTT.

The rearrangement uses TRBV15 and TRBJ1-2, with no clear D. This CDR3 is built from 13 residues. Trimming cost V 5 bases and J 8 bases, with 15 bases left between them. Germline V gives CDR1 LNHNV, CDR2 YYDKDF (reference sequence). Written as DNA, the CDR3 is TGTGCCACCAGCCCTAGCTCGGGAAGGGGCTACACCTTC. This codes for CATSPSSGRGYTF.

The J gene is TRBJ1-1, the V gene TRBV15; D is unresolved. V shed 4 bases and J shed 3 bases, with 6 bases lying between them. The CDR3 is 12 residues long. Germline V lookup: CDR1 LNHNV, CDR2 YYDKDF (reference sequence). The chain's CDR3 is CATSTVDTEAFF. The CDR3 nucleotides read TGTGCCACCAGCACGGTAGACACTGAAGCTTTCTTT.

The chain joins TRBV5-4 to TRBJ2-7; weak D call: TRBD1 (6 bases). Germline lookup yields CDR1 SGHNT and CDR2 YYREEE (reference sequence). With 0 bases removed from V and 3 bases from J, the gap between germline ends came to 10 bases. The CDR3 runs to 14 residues. The CDR3 region has the DNA TGTGCCAGCAGCTTGGGGGCGACAGGCTACGAGCAGTACTTC. Translation: CASSLGATGYEQYF.

The chain combines TRBV28 with TRBJ1-5; TRBD1 might be the D (6 bases). The germline CDR1 and CDR2 sequences are MDHEN and SYDVKM. Trimming pared 6 bases from V and 0 bases from J, leaving 15 bases between. This CDR3 comprises 16 residues. CDR3 protein: CASRSGHEGSNQPQHF. CDR3 coding DNA: TGTGCCAGCAGGTCGGGACACGAGGGTAGCAATCAGCCCCAGCATTTT.

The J gene is TRBJ2-7, the V gene TRBV9; no definite D call. Trimming left V 0 bases short and J 4 bases short, with 11 bases between. The V gene's germline CDR1 is SGDLS and CDR2 YYNGEE. CDR3 length: 14 residues. Written as DNA, the CDR3 is TGTGCCAGCAGCGTAGATGCCGGGCCTTACGAGCAGTACTTC. It codes for CASSVDAGPYEQYF. The whole variable domain, filled in from reference TRBV9 and TRBJ2-7, reads DSGVTQTPKHLITATGQRVTLRCSPRSGDLSVYWYQQSLDQGLQFLIQYYNGEERAKGNILERFSAQQFPDLHSELNLSSLELGDSALYFCASSVDAGPYEQYFGPGTRLTVT.

This sequence joins TRBV29-1 and TRBJ2-6, with D perhaps TRBD2 (5 bases). Trimming shortened V by 5 bases and J by 0 bases, and 11 bases separated the two germline ends. The germline gives CDR1 SQVTM, CDR2 ANQGSEA. This CDR3 comprises 15 residues. The CDR3 spells CSVTDEGSGANVLTF. CDR3 coding DNA: TGCAGCGTTACAGATGAGGGCTCTGGGGCCAACGTCCTGACTTTC.

The rearrangement joins TRBV2 to TRBJ2-3; TRBD2 is a possible D gene (5 bases). The V and J ends lost 2 bases and 6 bases respectively, with 6 bases between them. The germline gives CDR1 SNHLY, CDR2 FYNNEI. The CDR3 is 12 amino acids. The CDR3: CASSEQRDTQYF. CDR3 bases: TGTGCCAGCAGTGAACAGCGGGATACGCAGTATTTT.

The chain uses TRBV2 and TRBJ1-1; D gene ambiguous. There are 15 residues in the CDR3. V lost 6 bases and J 1 base, leaving 15 bases between the germline ends. Germline-derived CDR1 and CDR2 are SNHLY and FYNNEI. The CDR3 DNA follows: TGTGCCAGCAGAGATCGTCAGAGGAGGAACACTGAAGCTTTCTTT. Translated, it gives CASRDRQRRNTEAFF.